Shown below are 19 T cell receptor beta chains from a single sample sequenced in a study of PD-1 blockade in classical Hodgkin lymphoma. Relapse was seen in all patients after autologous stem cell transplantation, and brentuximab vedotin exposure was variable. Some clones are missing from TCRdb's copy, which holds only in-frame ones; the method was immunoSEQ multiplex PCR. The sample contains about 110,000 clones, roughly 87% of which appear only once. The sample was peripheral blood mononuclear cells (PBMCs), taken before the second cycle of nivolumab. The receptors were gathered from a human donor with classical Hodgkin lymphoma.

The CDR3 DNA sequence: TGTGCCAGCAGTGAGGGCCGGGACAGGTCAAGTTCACCCCTCCACTTT. This encodes CASSEGRDRSSSPLHF. The chain has TRBV6-1 and TRBJ1-6, with TRBD1 matching over 8 bases. This CDR3 is 16 amino acids long. Trimming cost V 3 bases and J 9 bases; bases outside gene matches: 10. Germline V lookup: CDR1 MNHNS, CDR2 SASEGT.

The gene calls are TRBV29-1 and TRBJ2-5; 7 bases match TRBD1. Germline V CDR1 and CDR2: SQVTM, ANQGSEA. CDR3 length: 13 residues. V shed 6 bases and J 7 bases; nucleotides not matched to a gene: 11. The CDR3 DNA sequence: TGCAGCGTGACCGGGACAGCCCCTTGGACCCAGTACTTC. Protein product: CSVTGTAPWTQYF.

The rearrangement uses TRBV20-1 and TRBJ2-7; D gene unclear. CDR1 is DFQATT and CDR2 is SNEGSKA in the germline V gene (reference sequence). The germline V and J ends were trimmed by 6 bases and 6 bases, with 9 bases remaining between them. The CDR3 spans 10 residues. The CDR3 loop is CSARTSEQYF. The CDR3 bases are TGCAGTGCCAGGACGAGCGAGCAGTACTTC.

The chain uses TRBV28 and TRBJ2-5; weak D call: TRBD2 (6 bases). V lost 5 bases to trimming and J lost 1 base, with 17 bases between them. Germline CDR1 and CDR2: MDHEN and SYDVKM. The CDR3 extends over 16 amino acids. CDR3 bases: TGTGCCAGCAGTGGTGTAGCGGCGTCCTTCCAAGAGACCCAGTACTTC. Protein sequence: CASSGVAASFQETQYF.

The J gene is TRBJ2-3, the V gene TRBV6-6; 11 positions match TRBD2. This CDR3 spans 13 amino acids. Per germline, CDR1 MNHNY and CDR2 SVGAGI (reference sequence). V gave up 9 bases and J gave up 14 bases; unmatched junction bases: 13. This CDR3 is CASTSGSKSARYF. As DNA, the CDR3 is TGTGCCAGTACTAGCGGGAGTAAATCCGCAAGGTATTTT.

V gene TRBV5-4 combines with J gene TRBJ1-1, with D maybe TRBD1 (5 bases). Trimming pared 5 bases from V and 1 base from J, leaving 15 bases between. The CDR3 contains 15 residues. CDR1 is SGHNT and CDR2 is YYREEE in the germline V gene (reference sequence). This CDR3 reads CASSSQRDRNTEAFF. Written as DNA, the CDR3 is TGTGCCAGCAGTTCCCAGCGGGACCGGAACACTGAAGCTTTCTTT.

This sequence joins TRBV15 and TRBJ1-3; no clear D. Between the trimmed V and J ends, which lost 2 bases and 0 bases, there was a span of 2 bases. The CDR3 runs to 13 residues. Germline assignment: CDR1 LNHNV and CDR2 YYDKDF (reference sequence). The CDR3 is CATSRHSGNTIYF. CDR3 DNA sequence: TGTGCCACCAGCAGACACTCTGGAAACACCATATATTTT.

Here the CDR3 DNA reads TGTGCCAGCAGCTTGGGGGACGGGACAGGGATACTCGATGAAGCTTTCTTT. It translates to CASSLGDGTGILDEAFF. V and J are TRBV7-9 and TRBJ1-1; 9 bases align to TRBD1. Trimming removed 3 bases from V and 7 bases from J; junction bases left unmatched: 15. This CDR3 has 17 residues. CDR1 is SEHNR and CDR2 is FQNEAQ in the germline V gene (reference sequence).

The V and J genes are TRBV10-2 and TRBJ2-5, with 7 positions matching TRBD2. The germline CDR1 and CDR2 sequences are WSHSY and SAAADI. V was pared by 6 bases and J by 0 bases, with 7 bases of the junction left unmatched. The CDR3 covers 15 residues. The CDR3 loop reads CASRGGTAYQETQYF. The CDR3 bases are TGCGCCAGCAGGGGGGGGACGGCGTACCAAGAGACCCAGTACTTC.

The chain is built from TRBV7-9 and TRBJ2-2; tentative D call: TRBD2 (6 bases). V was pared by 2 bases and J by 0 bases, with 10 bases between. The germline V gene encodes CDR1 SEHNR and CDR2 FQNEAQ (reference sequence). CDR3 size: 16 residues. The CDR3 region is CASSLLAGSNTGELFF. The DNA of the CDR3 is TGTGCCAGCAGCTTACTGGCGGGGTCGAACACCGGGGAGCTGTTTTTT.

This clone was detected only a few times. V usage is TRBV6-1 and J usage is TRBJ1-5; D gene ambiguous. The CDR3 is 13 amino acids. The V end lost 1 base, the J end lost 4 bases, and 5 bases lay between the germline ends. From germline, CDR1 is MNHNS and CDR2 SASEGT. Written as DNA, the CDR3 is TGTGCCAGCAGTGAAGACGGGAATCAGCCCCAGCATTTT. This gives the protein CASSEDGNQPQHF.

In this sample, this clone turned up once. The CDR3 region is CASSFGFFAGASGNEQFF. CDR3 nucleotides: TGTGCCAGCAGCTTTGGTTTTTTCGCAGGCGCCTCGGGCAATGAGCAGTTCTTC. V usage is TRBV7-8 and J usage is TRBJ2-1; D gene uncertain. The CDR3 extends over 18 amino acids. Germline V gives CDR1 SGHVS, CDR2 FQNEAQ. V lost 3 bases to trimming and J lost 6 bases, with 24 bases between them.

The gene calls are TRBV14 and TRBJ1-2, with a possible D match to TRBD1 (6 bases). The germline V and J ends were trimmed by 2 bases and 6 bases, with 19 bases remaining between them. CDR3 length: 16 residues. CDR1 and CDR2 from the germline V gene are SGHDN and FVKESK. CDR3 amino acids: CASSQSSARGGDGYTF. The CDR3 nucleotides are TGTGCCAGCAGCCAAAGCTCGGCCAGGGGAGGGGATGGCTACACCTTC.

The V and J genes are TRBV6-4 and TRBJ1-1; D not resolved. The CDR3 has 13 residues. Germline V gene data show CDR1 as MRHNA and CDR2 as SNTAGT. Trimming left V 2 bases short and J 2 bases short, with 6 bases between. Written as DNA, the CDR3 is TGTGCCAGCAGTGACCGGGAAAACACTGAAGCTTTCTTT. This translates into CASSDRENTEAFF.

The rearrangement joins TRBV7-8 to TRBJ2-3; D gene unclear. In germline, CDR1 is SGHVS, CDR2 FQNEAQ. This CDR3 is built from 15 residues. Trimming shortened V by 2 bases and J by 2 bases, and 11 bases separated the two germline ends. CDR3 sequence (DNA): TGTGCCAGCAGCTTATTTCTTGACCTCACAGATACGCAGTATTTT. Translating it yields CASSLFLDLTDTQYF.

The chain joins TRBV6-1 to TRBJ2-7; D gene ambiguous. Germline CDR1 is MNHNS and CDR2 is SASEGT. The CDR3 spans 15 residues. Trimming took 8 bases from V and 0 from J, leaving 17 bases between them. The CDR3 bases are TGTGCCAGCGAGAAAAACAAGATTAGCTCCTACGAGCAGTACTTC. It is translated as CASEKNKISSYEQYF.

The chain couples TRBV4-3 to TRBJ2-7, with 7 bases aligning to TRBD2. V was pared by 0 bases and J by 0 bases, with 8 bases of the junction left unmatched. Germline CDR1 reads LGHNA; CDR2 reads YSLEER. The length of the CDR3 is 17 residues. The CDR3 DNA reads TGCGCCAGCAGCCAAGATATGAGGCGCGGGAGCTCCTACGAGCAGTACTTC. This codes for CASSQDMRRGSSYEQYF.

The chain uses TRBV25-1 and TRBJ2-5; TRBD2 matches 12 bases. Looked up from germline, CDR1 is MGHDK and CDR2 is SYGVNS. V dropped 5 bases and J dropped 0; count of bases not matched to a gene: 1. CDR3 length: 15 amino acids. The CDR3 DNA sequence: TGTGCCAGCAGTACTAGCGGGAGGAACCAAGAGACCCAGTACTTC. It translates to CASSTSGRNQETQYF.

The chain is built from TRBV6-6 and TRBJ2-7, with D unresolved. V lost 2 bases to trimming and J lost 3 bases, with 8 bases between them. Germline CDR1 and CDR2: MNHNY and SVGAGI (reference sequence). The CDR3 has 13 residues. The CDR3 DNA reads TGTGCCAGCAGTTACCTTCACAACTACGAGCAGTACTTC. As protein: CASSYLHNYEQYF.